The 22 T cell receptor beta chains below all came from one sample that was sequenced in a study of T cells in Graves' hyperthyroidism and ophthalmopathy. Amplified TCR beta CDR3 regions came from RNA transcripts. First-round RT-PCR targeting the TCR CDR3 was performed with the HTBI primer set. TCRdb analysed the multiplex PCR reads with MiXCR anew, one entry per CDR3 protein. The sample carries 400,000 or so distinct CDR3 sequences, over 13% recorded once. The specimen was blood. The receptors shown here come from a man aged 45 to 65 with Graves' ophthalmopathy.

Worth noting for this clonotype: This may be a read error: a much more frequent sequence differs by one nucleotide. This CDR3 fails to terminate in the conserved phenylalanine or tryptophan, so it likely reflects a read error. The rearrangement links TRBV28 to TRBJ2-7; D possibly corresponds to TRBD1 (5 bases). V was clipped by 2 bases and J by 3 bases, with 11 bases between them. Germline V gene lookup returns CDR1 MDHEN and CDR2 SYDVKM. The CDR3 extends over 14 amino acids. The CDR3 protein is CASSLNRQGYEQYL. CDR3 nucleotide sequence: TGTGCCAGCAGTTTAAATCGTCAGGGCTACGAGCAGTACTTA.

The chain recombines TRBV29-1 with TRBJ2-1; no clear D gene. V was pared by 7 bases and J by 4 bases, with 17 bases between. The CDR3 is 14 residues long. Germline CDR1 SQVTM, CDR2 ANQGSEA. The DNA for the CDR3 is TGCAGCGGAAGAAATGCTGACATATACAATGAGCAGTTCTTC. It codes for CSGRNADIYNEQFF.

This clonotype was observed many times. This chain uses TRBV30 with TRBJ2-3, with D possibly matching TRBD1 (6 bases). From germline, CDR1 is GTSNPN and CDR2 SVGIG (reference sequence). The CDR3 has 13 amino acids. V was shortened by 6 bases and J by 0 bases, with 10 bases between the two germline ends. CDR3 nucleotides: TGTGCCTGCCCAGGGGTAAGCACAGATACGCAGTATTTT. This translates into CACPGVSTDTQYF. The variable domain in full, completed from reference TRBV30 and TRBJ2-3, reads SQTIHQWPATLVQPVGSPLSLECTVEGTSNPNLYWYRQAAGRGLQLLFYSVGIGQISSEVPQNLSASRPQDRQFILSSKKLLLSDSGFYLCACPGVSTDTQYFGPGTRLTVL.

The chain is built from TRBV12-3 or TRBV12-4 and TRBJ1-1; TRBD1 matches 11 bases. The CDR3 is 13 amino acids. The V gene end was trimmed by 8 bases and the J gene end by 4 bases; junction bases not matched to a gene: 3. DNA for the CDR3: TGTGCCAGCGGGGACAGGGGGAGCACTGAAGCTTTCTTT. Amino acids: CASGDRGSTEAFF.

This clonotype showed up many times. The chain joins TRBV18 to TRBJ2-2, with unresolved D. V lost 4 bases and J 1 base, leaving 7 bases between the germline ends. From germline, CDR1 is KGHSH and CDR2 LQKENI. This CDR3 spans 14 amino acids. CDR3 in amino acids: CASSQTVNTGELFF. CDR3 bases: TGTGCCAGCTCACAAACAGTGAACACCGGGGAGCTGTTTTTT.

The rearrangement uses TRBV2 and TRBJ1-4; D might be TRBD1 (5 bases). The CDR3 consists of 13 residues. Per germline, CDR1 SNHLY and CDR2 FYNNEI. V lost 9 bases, J lost 8 bases, and 16 bases lay in between. This CDR3 is CASIRDGKEKLFF. CDR3 coding DNA: TGTGCCAGTATCCGGGACGGAAAGGAAAAACTGTTTTTT.

This clonotype was detected only a few times. The chain combines TRBV19 with TRBJ2-1; D is unclear. The CDR3 has 12 amino acids. Germline V gene data show CDR1 as LNHDA and CDR2 as SQIVND (reference sequence). V lost 0 bases and J lost 10, with 7 bases in between. The CDR3 region has the DNA TGTGCCAGTAGTATAGAGGGATGGGAGCAGTTCTTC. Residues: CASSIEGWEQFF.

Many counts were recorded for this clonotype. The V gene is TRBV12-3 or TRBV12-4, the J gene TRBJ2-1; 10 bases are shared with TRBD2. This CDR3 has 16 residues. Trimming cost V 2 bases and J 8 bases; bases outside gene matches: 9. DNA of the CDR3: TGTGCCAGCAGTTTAAAGCTAGCGGGAGTCGGTGATGAGCAGTTCTTC. Amino acid sequence: CASSLKLAGVGDEQFF.

There are many counts of this clonotype. This chain connects TRBV20-1 to TRBJ1-1; unclear D gene. Deletions cut 5 bases from V and 3 bases from J, with 16 bases between. Germline values: CDR1 DFQATT, CDR2 SNEGSKA (reference sequence). The CDR3 has 14 residues. The CDR3 loop is CSARTGVWDTEAFF. As DNA, the CDR3 is TGCAGTGCTCGGACCGGGGTATGGGACACTGAAGCTTTCTTT.

This clonotype was observed many times. This chain links TRBV6-5 with TRBJ2-1; possible D gene TRBD2, 6 bases. From germline, CDR1 is MNHEY and CDR2 SVGAGI. The CDR3 is made up of 15 amino acids. Between the trimmed V and J ends, which lost 2 bases and 5 bases, there was a span of 13 bases. CDR3 bases: TGTGCCAGCAGTTACGCGTTGGTAGCGGACAATGAGCAGTTCTTC. Protein sequence: CASSYALVADNEQFF.

This clonotype has more than one count but fewer than ten. This chain connects TRBV13 to TRBJ2-3; 9 nucleotides agree with TRBD2. The CDR3 is 17 residues long. J gave up 2 bases and V 0 bases, and 6 bases lay outside the gene matches. Germline CDR1 reads PRHDT; CDR2 reads FYEKMQ (reference sequence). CDR3 loop: CASSLGLSGSTTDTQYF. The CDR3, as DNA: TGTGCCAGCAGCTTAGGCCTTAGCGGGAGCACCACAGATACGCAGTATTTT.

There are a few counts of this clonotype. V gene TRBV29-1 combines with J gene TRBJ2-2; D gene uncertain. Trimming shortened V by 4 bases and J by 7 bases, and 13 bases separated the two germline ends. The CDR3 runs 13 residues. Germline loops: CDR1 SQVTM, CDR2 ANQGSEA. The CDR3 nucleotides are TGCAGCGTTGGGAATTCGGGTTACGGGGAGCTGTTTTTT. Translated: CSVGNSGYGELFF.

This clonotype was counted ten times or more. V is TRBV18 and J is TRBJ2-5; TRBD1 might be the D (6 bases). The CDR3 has 14 residues. Germline V gene data show CDR1 as KGHSH and CDR2 as LQKENI. V was pared by 4 bases and J by 1 base, with 10 bases between. In nucleotides, the CDR3 is TGTGCCAGCTCACTCCGGGACACCCAAGAGACCCAGTACTTC. Amino acid sequence: CASSLRDTQETQYF.

At least ten counts were recorded for this clonotype. The V gene is TRBV20-1, the J gene TRBJ2-7, with 10 bases identical to TRBD2. The CDR3 spans 15 residues. Germline V gene data show CDR1 as DFQATT and CDR2 as SNEGSKA (reference sequence). V was pared by 6 bases and J by 2 bases, with 10 bases of the junction left unmatched. The CDR3 DNA sequence: TGCAGTGCCCAAAAGCTCGGACTAGCGGCCTACGAGCAGTACTTC. Amino acid sequence: CSAQKLGLAAYEQYF.

This clonotype has a count of ten or more. The rearrangement links TRBV15 to TRBJ2-7, with 7 bases fitting TRBD2. Per the germline V gene, CDR1 is LNHNV and CDR2 is YYDKDF (reference sequence). The CDR3 length is 16 residues. V gave up 0 bases and J gave up 0 bases; unmatched junction bases: 5. DNA of the CDR3: TGTGCCACCAGCAGAGATTCCGGGAGGAGCTCCTACGAGCAGTACTTC. The encoded protein is CATSRDSGRSSYEQYF. Full variable domain (remainder filled in from reference TRBV15 and TRBJ2-7): DAMVIQNPRYQVTQFGKPVTLSCSQTLNHNVMYWYQQKSSQAPKLLFHYYDKDFNNEADTPDNFQSRRPNTSFCFLDIRSPGLGDTAMYLCATSRDSGRSSYEQYFGPGTRLTVT.

This clonotype was seen repeatedly, ten times or more. J is TRBJ2-1 and V is TRBV4-1; D not resolved. The CDR3 loop spans 12 amino acids. The germline V and J ends were trimmed by 3 bases and 4 bases, with 4 bases remaining between them. Germline CDR1 MGHRA, CDR2 YSYEKL. In nucleotides, the CDR3 is TGCGCCAGCAGCCACTCTTACAATGAGCAGTTCTTC. It yields the protein CASSHSYNEQFF.

Regarding this clonotype: Just one base apart from a much larger clone, this may be a read error. V is TRBV12-3 or TRBV12-4 and J is TRBJ1-3, with D maybe TRBD1 (6 bases). The CDR3 has 14 residues. CDR3 protein: CATGTSSSGNTIHF. In nucleotides, the CDR3 is TGTGCCACAGGGACATCGAGCTCTGGAAACACCATACATTTT.

The chain couples TRBV5-6 to TRBJ2-2; unclear D gene. Per germline, CDR1 SGHDT and CDR2 YYEEEE. V was cut by 3 bases and J by 3 bases, with 15 bases left in between. The CDR3 length is 16 residues. The CDR3 region is CASSSRTNTDTGELFF. The CDR3 DNA sequence: TGTGCCAGCAGCTCCCGGACCAATACGGACACCGGGGAGCTGTTTTTT.

The V call is TRBV27, the J call TRBJ2-3; no definite D call. From germline, CDR1 is MNHEY and CDR2 SMNVEV (reference sequence). The CDR3 is 16 amino acids. V lost 1 base and J lost 0, with 11 bases in between. The CDR3 DNA reads TGTGCCAGCAGTTTATTTTTAGGGTCTAGCACAGATACGCAGTATTTT. Residues: CASSLFLGSSTDTQYF.

Ten or more counts support this clonotype. The genes are TRBV27 and TRBJ2-7; no reliable D call. This CDR3 comprises 15 residues. Germline CDR1 and CDR2: MNHEY and SMNVEV (reference sequence). The V gene lost 0 bases and the J gene lost 0 bases, with 9 bases spanning the gap. The CDR3, as DNA: TGTGCCAGCAGTTTATCCCCCCGGCCCTCCTACGAGCAGTACTTC. The encoded protein is CASSLSPRPSYEQYF.

Many counts were recorded for this clonotype. The CDR3 region is CSANGGGGQTEAFF. The DNA of the CDR3 is TGCAGTGCCAACGGGGGGGGAGGACAAACTGAAGCTTTCTTT. The chain joins TRBV20-1 to TRBJ1-1, with D perhaps matching TRBD1 (5 bases). Trimming took off 6 bases at V and 5 bases at J, with 19 bases between the two ends. This CDR3 is built from 14 residues. Germline V gives CDR1 DFQATT, CDR2 SNEGSKA (reference sequence).

This clonotype was seen repeatedly, ten times or more. The chain is built from TRBV5-4 and TRBJ2-1; 14 bases align to TRBD2. CDR3 length: 15 residues. After removal of 4 bases from V and 7 bases from J, the junction contained 4 bases not matched to a gene. Per the germline V gene, CDR1 is SGHNT and CDR2 is YYREEE (reference sequence). The DNA of the CDR3 is TGTGCCAGCAGCAACGGACTAGCGGGAGGTAATGAGCAGTTCTTC. Translated: CASSNGLAGGNEQFF.